The 18 T cell receptor beta chains in this list originate from one sample, sequenced in a study of blood T cell repertoires in COVID-19. The protocol was immunoSEQ multiplex PCR, while the TCRdb copy is restricted to in-frame clones and leaves out a portion. This sample yields around 67,000 clones, of which around 88% are seen a single time; 1.9% belongs to the top ten. Input material: peripheral blood. The receptor source for this set is an elderly woman with active or convalescent COVID-19.

This rearrangement joins TRBV10-2 to TRBJ1-3; 8 bases align to TRBD1. There are 18 residues in the CDR3. Losses at the gene ends were 0 bases for V and 0 bases for J; bases not matched to a gene: 7. Germline CDR1 and CDR2: WSHSY and SAAADI. The CDR3 bases are TGCGCCAGCAGTGAGTCAGGGACAGGTCTTTCCTCTGGAAACACCATATATTTT. This gives the protein CASSESGTGLSSGNTIYF.

V is TRBV18 and J is TRBJ2-1; weak D call: TRBD1 (5 bases). V lost 6 bases and J lost 1, with 13 bases in between. CDR1 is KGHSH and CDR2 is LQKENI in the germline V gene. The CDR3 covers 15 residues. In DNA form, the CDR3 reads TGTGCCAGCTCGACAGCAGGGTCGTCCTACAATGAGCAGTTCTTC. Translation: CASSTAGSSYNEQFF. Drawing the rest from reference TRBV18 and TRBJ2-1, the complete variable domain is NAGVMQNPRHLVRRRGQEARLRCSPMKGHSHVYWYRQLPEEGLKFMVYLQKENIIDESGMPKERFSAEFPKEGPSILRIQQVVRGDSAAYFCASSTAGSSYNEQFFGPGTRLTVL.

The chain carries TRBV19 and TRBJ2-1; tentatively, D is TRBD1 (6 bases). There are 15 residues in the CDR3. Trimming removed 1 base from V and 4 bases from J, with 11 bases in between. CDR1 and CDR2 (germline): LNHDA, SQIVND (reference sequence). This CDR3 reads CASSIGTAIYNEQFF. As DNA, the CDR3 is TGTGCCAGTAGTATAGGGACAGCGATTTACAATGAGCAGTTCTTC.

This chain uses TRBV11-2 with TRBJ2-1; unclear D gene. Germline assignment: CDR1 SGHAT and CDR2 FQNNGV. CDR3 length: 11 residues. V was shortened by 4 bases and J by 8 bases, with 6 bases between the two germline ends. The CDR3 sequence: CASSSLYEQFF. CDR3 sequence (DNA): TGTGCCAGCAGCTCCTTGTATGAGCAGTTCTTC.

The chain recombines TRBV4-3 with TRBJ1-2; D might be TRBD1 (6 bases). This CDR3 is built from 14 residues. V lost 0 bases and J 8 bases, leaving 13 bases between the germline ends. The germline gives CDR1 LGHNA, CDR2 YSLEER. CDR3 sequence (DNA): TGCGCCAGCAGCCAAGATTCACAGGGCCCAGGCTACACCTTC. This gives the protein CASSQDSQGPGYTF.

J is TRBJ1-5 and V is TRBV12-3 or TRBV12-4; D unclear. CDR3 length equals 13 residues. In nucleotides, the CDR3 is TGTACGCACGGGGTTTTAGAAAATCAGCCCCAGCATTTT. Its translation is CTHGVLENQPQHF.

The chain joins TRBV11-3 to TRBJ2-7; D remains ambiguous. The V gene's germline CDR1 is SGHNT and CDR2 YENEEA. This CDR3 comprises 13 residues. The ends were cut back, 1 base at V and 2 bases at J, with 6 bases in the middle. CDR3 region: CASSLVHPYEQYF. CDR3 DNA: TGTGCCAGCAGCTTAGTACACCCCTACGAGCAGTACTTC.

The chain uses TRBV27 and TRBJ1-3, with D maybe TRBD1 (6 bases). Per the germline V gene, CDR1 is MNHEY and CDR2 is SMNVEV (reference sequence). V gave up 5 bases and J gave up 2 bases, with 10 bases separating them. This CDR3 has 14 residues. CDR3 residues: CASSPDRTGNTIYF. CDR3 nucleotides: TGTGCCAGCAGTCCCGACAGGACTGGAAACACCATATATTTT.

This chain links TRBV5-4 with TRBJ2-5; D may be TRBD1 (5 bases). Germline CDR1 and CDR2: SGHNT and YYREEE (reference sequence). V was shortened by 4 bases and J by 2 bases, with 9 bases between the two germline ends. CDR3 size: 13 residues. CDR3: CASSRRQQETQYF. The CDR3 nucleotides are TGTGCCAGCAGCCGAAGACAGCAAGAGACCCAGTACTTC.

The chain recombines TRBV7-8 with TRBJ2-7; weak D call: TRBD1 (5 bases). Trimming pared 2 bases from V and 2 bases from J, leaving 10 bases between. This CDR3 has 14 amino acids. The germline CDR1 and CDR2 sequences are SGHVS and FQNEAQ. CDR3 region: CASSLLYRTYEQYF. The CDR3 DNA reads TGTGCCAGCAGCTTACTTTACAGGACCTACGAGCAGTACTTC.

The chain links TRBV7-2 to TRBJ2-1, with 12 bases matching TRBD2. V was pared by 4 bases and J by 8 bases, with 6 bases of the junction left unmatched. Germline values: CDR1 SGHTA, CDR2 FQGNSA. This CDR3 region has 15 residues. The CDR3 reads CASSSSSGGAHEQFF. The DNA for the CDR3 is TGTGCCAGCAGCTCTTCTAGCGGGGGGGCCCATGAGCAGTTCTTC.

This clone was observed once. The chain couples TRBV18 to TRBJ1-3; no reliable D call. The CDR3 sequence is 14 residues long. Trimming removed 3 bases from V and 8 bases from J, with 14 bases in between. Germline assignment: CDR1 KGHSH and CDR2 LQKENI. The CDR3 loop is CASSPTRDTHTIYF. The CDR3 bases are TGTGCCAGCTCACCGACCCGGGATACGCACACCATATATTTT.

V usage is TRBV4-1 and J usage is TRBJ1-6, with unresolved D. This CDR3 contains 17 residues. Germline V gene sequence: CDR1 MGHRA, CDR2 YSYEKL. Trimming stripped 0 bases from V and 7 bases from J, with 16 bases between. The CDR3 region is CASSQDHRTAANSPLHF. In DNA, the CDR3 is TGCGCCAGCAGCCAAGATCACCGAACAGCGGCAAATTCACCCCTCCACTTT.

V and J are TRBV27 and TRBJ2-7, with 7 bases aligning to TRBD1. Per germline, CDR1 MNHEY and CDR2 SMNVEV (reference sequence). The CDR3 sequence is 14 residues long. Unmatched junction bases numbered 9, after V lost 6 bases and J lost 4 bases. CDR3 sequence (DNA): TGTGCCAGCAGGGGGACAGAGAACCGTTACGAGCAGTACTTC. Amino acid sequence: CASRGTENRYEQYF.

This chain joins TRBV6-5 and TRBJ1-5; TRBD1 matches 11 bases. Germline lookup yields CDR1 MNHEY and CDR2 SVGAGI. With 4 bases clipped from V and 7 bases from J, the junction kept 3 bases outside the gene matches. The CDR3 spans 14 residues. The CDR3 here is CASSSWDRGQPQHF. The CDR3 region has the DNA TGTGCCAGCAGTTCATGGGACAGGGGGCAGCCCCAGCATTTT.

This chain connects TRBV9 to TRBJ2-2; the D gene is possibly TRBD2 (5 bases). The CDR3 has 17 residues. The V gene lost 4 bases and the J gene lost 5 bases, with 21 bases spanning the gap. Germline CDR1 SGDLS, CDR2 YYNGEE. The CDR3, as DNA: TGTGCCAGCAGCCTGACTGCCGGAGGATCGAGGACCGGGGAGCTGTTTTTT. Protein: CASSLTAGGSRTGELFF.

The chain links TRBV5-1 to TRBJ2-7, with 8 bases aligning to TRBD2. The germline V gene encodes CDR1 SGHRS and CDR2 YFSETQ. V dropped 3 bases and J dropped 3; count of bases not matched to a gene: 2. This CDR3 spans 13 amino acids. The CDR3 region has the DNA TGCGCCAGCAGCTCGGGGGGGTTCTACGAGCAGTACTTC. It yields the protein CASSSGGFYEQYF.

J is TRBJ2-5 and V is TRBV7-8, with D perhaps matching TRBD2 (6 bases). Germline loops: CDR1 SGHVS, CDR2 FQNEAQ. V was trimmed by 3 bases and J by 7 bases, leaving 12 bases between them. This CDR3 region has 13 residues. CDR3: CASSFREEGTQYF. CDR3 DNA: TGTGCCAGCAGCTTCAGGGAGGAGGGGACCCAGTACTTC.